This paragraph reports one TCR beta chain. Authors' analysis steps: Nucleated cell counts were estimated from reference gene primer amplification. Method: immunoSEQ multiplex PCR; TCRdb's copy keeps in-frame clones and lacks some. The V and J calls and clone size are taken from that table; D and trimming were inferred from the DNA. Among about 110,000 clones listed, approximately 80% were seen once. This sample was taken from a study of blood T cell repertoires in COVID-19. Across the study: From the United States, Italy and Spain came samples of acute and convalescent COVID-19. The cDNA or gDNA used as material had been derived from T cells, B-cell-depleted T cells, or PBMCs.

Looked up from germline, CDR1 is SGHTA and CDR2 is FQGTGA. J gave up 1 base and V 5 bases, and 7 bases lay outside the gene matches. The CDR3 runs 16 residues. The chain has TRBV7-3 and TRBJ2-1, with 8 nucleotides matching TRBD1. The sequence was collected from a woman older than 75 with active or convalescent COVID-19. Sequences were obtained from peripheral blood. Here the CDR3 DNA reads TGTGCCAGCAGCCGAAACGGACAGGGTTCCTACAATGAGCAGTTCTTC. Amino acids: CASSRNGQGSYNEQFF.